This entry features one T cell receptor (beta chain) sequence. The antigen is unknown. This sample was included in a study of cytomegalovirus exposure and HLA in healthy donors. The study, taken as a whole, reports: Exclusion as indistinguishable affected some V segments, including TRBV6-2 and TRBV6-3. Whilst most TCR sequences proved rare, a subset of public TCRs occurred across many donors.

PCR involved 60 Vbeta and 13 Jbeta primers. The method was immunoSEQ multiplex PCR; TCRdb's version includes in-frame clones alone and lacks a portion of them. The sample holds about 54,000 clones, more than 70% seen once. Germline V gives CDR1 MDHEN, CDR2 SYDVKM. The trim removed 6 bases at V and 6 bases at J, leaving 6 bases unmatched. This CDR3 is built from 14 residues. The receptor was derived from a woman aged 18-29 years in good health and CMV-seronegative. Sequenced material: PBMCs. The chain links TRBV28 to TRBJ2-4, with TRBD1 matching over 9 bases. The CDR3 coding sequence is TGTGCCAGCAGCCTAGGGGGACAGGGAAACATTCAGTACTTC. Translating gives CASSLGGQGNIQYF.